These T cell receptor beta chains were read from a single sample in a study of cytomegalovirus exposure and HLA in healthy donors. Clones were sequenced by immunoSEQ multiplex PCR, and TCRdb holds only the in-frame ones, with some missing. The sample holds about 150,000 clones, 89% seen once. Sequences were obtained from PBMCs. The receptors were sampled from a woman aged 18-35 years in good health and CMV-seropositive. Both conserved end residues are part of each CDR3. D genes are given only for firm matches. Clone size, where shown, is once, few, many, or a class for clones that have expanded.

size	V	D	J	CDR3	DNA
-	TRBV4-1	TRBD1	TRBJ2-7	CASTPRTGYEQYF	TGCGCCAGCACCCCCCGGACAGGCTACGAGCAGTACTTC
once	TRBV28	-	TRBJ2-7	CASSFQGINEQYF	TGTGCCAGCAGTTTTCAGGGTATAAACGAGCAGTACTTC
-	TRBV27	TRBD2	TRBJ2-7	CASRETSGGSSSYEQYF	TGTGCCAGCAGGGAGACTAGCGGGGGCTCAAGCTCCTACGAGCAGTACTTC
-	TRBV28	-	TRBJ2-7	CASSFPPAGESSYEQYF	TGTGCCAGCAGTTTCCCCCCAGCGGGTGAGAGCTCCTACGAGCAGTACTTC
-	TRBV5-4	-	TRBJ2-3	CASDSGGRGDTQYF	TGTGCCAGCGATTCGGGGGGCAGGGGTGATACGCAGTATTTT
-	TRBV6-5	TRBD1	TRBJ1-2	CASSRRMGQGGYTF	TGTGCCAGCAGTCGCCGCATGGGACAGGGAGGCTACACCTTC
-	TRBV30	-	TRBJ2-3	CAWSGGIGQYF	TGTGCCTGGAGTGGCGGTATTGGGCAGTATTTT
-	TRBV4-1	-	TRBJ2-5	CASSHQWQQETQYF	TGCGCCAGCAGCCACCAATGGCAGCAAGAGACCCAGTACTTC
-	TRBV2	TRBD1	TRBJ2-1	CASSSRDRVLPRPFF	TGTGCCAGCAGTAGCCGGGACAGGGTGCTCCCCCGGCCATTCTTC
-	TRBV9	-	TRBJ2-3	CASSAERAADTQYF	TGTGCCAGCAGCGCGGAGAGGGCGGCAGATACGCAGTATTTT
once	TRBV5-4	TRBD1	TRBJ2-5	CASSWTGLETQYF	TGTGCCAGCAGCTGGACAGGGTTAGAGACCCAGTACTTC
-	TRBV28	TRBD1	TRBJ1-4	CASSWNRGRDEKLFF	TGTGCCAGCAGTTGGAACAGGGGGCGCGATGAAAAACTGTTTTTT
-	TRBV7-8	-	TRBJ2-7	CASSLEPLGHPYF	TGTGCCAGCAGCTTAGAACCCTTGGGACACCCGTACTTC
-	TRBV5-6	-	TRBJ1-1	CASSLGRATEAFF	TGTGCCAGCAGCTTGGGCAGGGCCACTGAAGCTTTCTTT
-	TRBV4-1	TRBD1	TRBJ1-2	CASSQYLNRGDYGYTF	TGCGCCAGCAGCCAATATCTTAACAGGGGGGACTATGGCTACACCTTC
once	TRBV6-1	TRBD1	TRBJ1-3	CASSGGTASGNTIYF	TGTGCCAGCAGTGGGGGGACAGCCTCTGGAAACACCATATATTTT
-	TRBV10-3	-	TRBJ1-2	CAISEMSGGLGYTF	TGTGCCATCAGTGAGATGTCTGGGGGCCTTGGCTACACCTTC
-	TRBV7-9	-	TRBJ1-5	CASSLTQSNQPQHF	TGTGCCAGCAGCTTAACCCAGAGCAATCAGCCCCAGCATTTT
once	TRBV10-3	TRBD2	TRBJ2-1	CAIAPSGFSSYNEQFF	TGTGCCATCGCCCCTAGCGGATTTTCGTCCTACAATGAGCAGTTCTTC
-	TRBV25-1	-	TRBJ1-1	CASSEYRREEAFF	TGTGCCAGCAGTGAATATAGGAGGGAGGAAGCTTTCTTT
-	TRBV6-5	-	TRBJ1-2	CASSYSTVGGYGYTF	TGTGCCAGCAGTTACTCGACGGTCGGGGGGTATGGCTACACCTTC
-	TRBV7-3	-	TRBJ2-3	CASSLGAAESDTQYF	TGTGCCAGCAGCTTGGGTGCTGCGGAATCAGATACGCAGTATTTT
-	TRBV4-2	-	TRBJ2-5	CASSQDTKGAGETQYF	TGTGCCAGCAGCCAAGATACGAAGGGTGCGGGAGAGACCCAGTACTTC
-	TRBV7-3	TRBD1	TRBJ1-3	CASSLGQGANTIYF	TGTGCCAGCAGCTTAGGCCAGGGGGCGAACACCATATATTTT
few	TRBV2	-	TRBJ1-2	CASSPSVNYGYTF	TGTGCCAGCAGCCCTTCTGTAAACTATGGCTACACCTTC
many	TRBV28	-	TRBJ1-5	CASSPPHRVRSNQPQHF	TGTGCCAGCAGCCCGCCCCACAGGGTAAGGAGCAATCAGCCCCAGCATTTT
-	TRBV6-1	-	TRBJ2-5	CASREQETQYF	TGTGCCAGCAGGGAGCAAGAGACCCAGTACTTC
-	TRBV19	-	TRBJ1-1	CASSIAGGTEAFF	TGTGCCAGTAGTATAGCCGGGGGCACTGAAGCTTTCTTT
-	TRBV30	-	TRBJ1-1	CAWSVPKNTEAFF	TGTGCCTGGAGTGTACCTAAGAACACTGAAGCTTTCTTT
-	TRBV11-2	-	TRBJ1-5	CASSTKPEEPQHF	TGTGCCAGCAGCACTAAACCTGAGGAGCCCCAGCATTTT
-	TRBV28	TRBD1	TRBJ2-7	CASGGQVRNEQYF	TGTGCCAGCGGGGGACAGGTGAGGAACGAGCAGTACTTC
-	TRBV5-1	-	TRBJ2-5	CASSLTGIQETQYF	TGCGCCAGCAGCTTAACAGGGATACAAGAGACCCAGTACTTC
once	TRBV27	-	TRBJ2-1	CASSLRGGGYNEQFF	TGTGCCAGCAGTCTCAGAGGGGGGGGCTACAATGAGCAGTTCTTC
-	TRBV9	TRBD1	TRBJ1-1	CASSVDGQVNTEAFF	TGTGCCAGCAGCGTAGACGGACAGGTGAACACTGAAGCTTTCTTT